This T cell receptor (beta chain) was identified in a study of CXCR3-negative and CXCR3-positive naive CD8 T cells. The TRB libraries of cDNA were built by UMI-labeled 5' RACE. TCRdb re-called the 5' RACE reads, yielding one record per CDR3 amino acid sequence without DNA. This sample's clone table lists 100,000 to 150,000 distinct CDR3 sequences. The CDR3 sequence is 15 residues long. The germline CDR1 and CDR2 sequences are MNHEY and SMNVEV (reference sequence). The sequencing input was naive CXCR3- CD8+ T cells from blood. The subset is: CD45RO-CCR7+CD27+CD95- naive CD8+ T cells lacking CXCR3 (TNR3-). The source is a human donor in good health. Some clones in this sample may be carry-over from other donors' samples. V is TRBV27 and J is TRBJ2-2; TCRdb proposes TRBD1, but this gene call is untestable without DNA. CDR3 sequence reads: CASRNMGAGPGELFF.